This TCR beta chain is drawn from a study of blood T cell repertoires in COVID-19. Study information: Sites in the United States, Italy and Spain provided acute and convalescent COVID-19 samples. T cells, B-cell-depleted T cells, or PBMCs supplied cDNA or gDNA.

Participants spanned ages roughly 18 to 95 years and resided in 24 US areas. CDR1 and CDR2 (germline): ENHRY, SYGVKD. Trimming took 6 bases from V and 4 from J; bases not matched to a gene: 6. CDR3 length: 14 amino acids. The authors' processing: How many nucleated cells were present was estimated from reference gene primer amplification. Measured with immunoSEQ multiplex PCR; TCRdb has only the in-frame clones, and not every one. The V and J calls and clone size are taken from that table; D and trimming were inferred from the DNA. The sample consists of hundreds of thousands of clones, about 87% of them appearing once.

The sequenced material came from PBMCs or T cells enriched from blood (not recorded which). This receptor was identified in a woman aged 45-60 years who had recovered from COVID-19. V and J are TRBV10-3 and TRBJ2-3; TRBD1 aligns across 8 bases. CDR3 sequence reads: CAIRKDRAADTQYF. The CDR3 nucleotides read TGTGCCATCAGAAAGGACAGGGCTGCAGATACGCAGTATTTT.